Sequencing of this T cell receptor (beta chain) was carried out in a study of T cells in Graves' hyperthyroidism and ophthalmopathy. TCR beta CDR3 regions were amplified from RNA. Carried out on the TCR CDR3, a first-round RT-PCR used the HTBI primer set. TCRdb re-called the multiplex PCR reads through MiXCR, storing one row per CDR3 protein. The sample lists about 640,000 distinct CDR3 sequences, less than 25% occurring once. The CDR3 is made up of 15 amino acids. V was shortened by 3 bases and J by 3 bases, with 15 bases between the two germline ends. Germline V gives CDR1 MGHRA, CDR2 YSYEKL. Cells are PBMCs isolated from 10 ml of fresh blood.

This sequence was found in a man aged 25 to 40 with Graves' ophthalmopathy. The material sequenced was blood. This chain joins TRBV4-1 and TRBJ2-7; no clear D. CDR3 sequence: CASSQVRPALYEQYF. Here the CDR3 DNA reads TGCGCCAGCAGCCAGGTCAGACCGGCCCTCTACGAGCAGTACTTC.